These T cell receptor beta chains were read from a single sample in a study of blood T cell repertoires in COVID-19. Sequencing was performed with immunoSEQ multiplex PCR; in TCRdb, only in-frame clones are kept and a portion is missing. The sample has around 85,000 clones; 85% to 90% are singletons. The sequenced sample was PBMCs or T cells enriched from blood (not recorded which). The receptor set was obtained from a woman aged 50 to 60 with acute COVID-19. Each CDR3 is given with its conserved first and last residue. D genes are given only for firm matches. Clone size appears in some rows only: once, few, many, or a class for an expanded clone.

length,size,J,V,D,CDR3,DNA
19,-,TRBJ2-7,TRBV4-1,-,CASSPYPRGGRTSPYEQYF,TGCGCCAGCAGCCCCTACCCAAGGGGAGGACGGACTTCCCCTTACGAGCAGTACTTC
16,-,TRBJ2-3,TRBV7-9,-,CASSPPPGLRTDTQYF,TGTGCCAGCAGCCCACCTCCGGGACTCCGCACAGATACGCAGTATTTT
15,-,TRBJ1-2,TRBV5-1,-,CASSPEDGRTYGYTF,TGCGCCAGCAGCCCCGAGGACGGCAGGACTTATGGCTACACCTTC
14,-,TRBJ1-4,TRBV27,-,CASSFRAVNEKLFF,TGTGCCAGCAGTTTCAGGGCTGTTAATGAAAAACTGTTTTTT
15,-,TRBJ1-6,TRBV28,-,CASSAADLYNSPLHF,TGTGCCAGCAGTGCGGCAGATCTCTATAATTCACCCCTCCACTTT
16,-,TRBJ1-3,TRBV5-1,-,CASRTTARVSGNTIYF,TGCGCCAGCAGGACGACAGCTAGAGTCTCTGGAAACACCATATATTTT
13,-,TRBJ1-3,TRBV29-1,-,CSVVFVSGNTIYF,TGCAGCGTTGTCTTCGTCTCTGGAAACACCATATATTTT
15,-,TRBJ1-2,TRBV4-1,-,CASSQDGQVRNGYTF,TGCGCCAGCAGCCAAGATGGGCAGGTTCGCAATGGCTACACCTTC
13,-,TRBJ1-6,TRBV7-2,-,CASSSGPNSPLHF,TGTGCCAGCAGCTCAGGTCCGAATTCACCCCTCCACTTT
13,-,TRBJ2-3,TRBV5-8,TRBD2,CASSSGGTDTQYF,TGTGCCAGCAGCTCCGGGGGGACAGATACGCAGTATTTT
15,-,TRBJ1-2,TRBV7-2,-,CASSLGAGTNYGYTF,TGTGCCAGCAGCTTAGGGGCGGGGACTAACTATGGCTACACCTTC
14,-,TRBJ2-7,TRBV5-4,TRBD1,CASSSSRDRVAQYF,TGTGCCAGCAGCTCGTCACGGGACAGGGTGGCGCAGTACTTC
13,once,TRBJ1-2,TRBV19,-,CASREQDNYGYTF,TGTGCCAGTAGAGAACAGGATAACTATGGCTACACCTTC
15,few,TRBJ1-5,TRBV7-2,-,CASSLVSQSNQPQHF,TGTGCCAGCAGCTTAGTTTCCCAGAGCAATCAGCCCCAGCATTTT
15,-,TRBJ1-3,TRBV6-2/TRBV6-3,TRBD1,CASSSGQGTGNTIYF,TGTGCCAGCAGTTCGGGACAGGGGACTGGAAACACCATATATTTT
17,-,TRBJ2-1,TRBV7-2,TRBD2,CASSAGAGTSGRPEQFF,TGTGCCAGCAGCGCGGGGGCCGGGACTAGCGGGAGGCCTGAGCAGTTCTTC
13,-,TRBJ1-5,TRBV15,-,CATSSNSYQPQHF,TGTGCCACCAGCAGCAACTCGTATCAGCCCCAGCATTTT
17,few,TRBJ2-1,TRBV7-9,TRBD2,CASSPQSGGSSYNEQFF,TGTGCCAGCAGCCCCCAAAGTGGCGGGAGCTCCTACAATGAGCAGTTCTTC
14,-,TRBJ2-5,TRBV7-2,-,CASSLVAVAETQYF,TGTGCCAGCAGCTTAGTGGCAGTGGCAGAGACCCAGTACTTC
15,-,TRBJ1-4,TRBV29-1,TRBD1,CSVAGSDRENEKLFF,TGCAGCGTTGCTGGCTCGGACAGGGAAAACGAAAAACTGTTTTTT